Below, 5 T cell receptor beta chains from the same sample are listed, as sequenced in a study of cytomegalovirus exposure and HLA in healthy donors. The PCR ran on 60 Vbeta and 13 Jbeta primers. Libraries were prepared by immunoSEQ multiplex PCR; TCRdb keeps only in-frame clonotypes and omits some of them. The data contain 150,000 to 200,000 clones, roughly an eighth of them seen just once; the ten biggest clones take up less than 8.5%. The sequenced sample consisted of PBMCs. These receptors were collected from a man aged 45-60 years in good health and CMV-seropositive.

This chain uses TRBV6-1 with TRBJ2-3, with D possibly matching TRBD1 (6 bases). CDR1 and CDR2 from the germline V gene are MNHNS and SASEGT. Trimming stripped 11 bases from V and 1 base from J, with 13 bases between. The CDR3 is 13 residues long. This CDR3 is CALLRQGTDTQYF. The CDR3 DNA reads TGTGCCCTTCTTAGACAGGGCACAGATACGCAGTATTTT.

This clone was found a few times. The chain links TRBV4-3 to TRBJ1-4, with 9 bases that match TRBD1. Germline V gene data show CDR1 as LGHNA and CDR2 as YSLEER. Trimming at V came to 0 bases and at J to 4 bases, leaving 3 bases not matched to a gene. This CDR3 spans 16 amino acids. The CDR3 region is CASSQDGTGFNEKLFF. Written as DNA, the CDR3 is TGCGCCAGCAGCCAAGACGGGACAGGGTTTAATGAAAAACTGTTTTTT.

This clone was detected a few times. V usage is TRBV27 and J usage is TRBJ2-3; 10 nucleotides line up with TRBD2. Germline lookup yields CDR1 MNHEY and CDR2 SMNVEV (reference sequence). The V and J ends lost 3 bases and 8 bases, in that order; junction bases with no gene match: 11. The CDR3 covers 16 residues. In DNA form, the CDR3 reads TGTGCCAGCAGTTTGTCAAGCGGGGGGGCCGGAGCTACGCAGTATTTT. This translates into CASSLSSGGAGATQYF.

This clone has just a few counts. The DNA for the CDR3 is TGTGCCAGCAGAACGACAGGGAGGACTGAAGCTTTCTTT. Translation gives CASRTTGRTEAFF. The chain links TRBV28 to TRBJ1-1; 7 positions agree with TRBD1. The CDR3 contains 13 residues. Germline V lookup: CDR1 MDHEN, CDR2 SYDVKM. The trim removed 6 bases at V and 5 bases at J, leaving 6 bases unmatched.

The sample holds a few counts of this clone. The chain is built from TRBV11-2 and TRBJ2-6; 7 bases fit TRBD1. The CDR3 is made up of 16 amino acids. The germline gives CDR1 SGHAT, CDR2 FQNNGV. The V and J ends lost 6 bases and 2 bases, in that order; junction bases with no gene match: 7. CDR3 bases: TGTGCCAGCAGTTTATTCCAGGGGGCTGGGGCCAACGTCCTGACTTTC. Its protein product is CASSLFQGAGANVLTF.